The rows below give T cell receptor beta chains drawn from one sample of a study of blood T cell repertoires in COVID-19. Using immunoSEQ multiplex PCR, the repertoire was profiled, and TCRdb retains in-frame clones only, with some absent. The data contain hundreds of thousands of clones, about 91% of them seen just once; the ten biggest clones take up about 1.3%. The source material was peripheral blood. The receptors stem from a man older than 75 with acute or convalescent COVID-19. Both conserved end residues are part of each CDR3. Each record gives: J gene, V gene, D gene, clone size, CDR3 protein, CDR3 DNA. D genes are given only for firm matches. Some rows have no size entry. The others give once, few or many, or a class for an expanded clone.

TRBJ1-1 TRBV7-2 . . CASSRYFTGNTEAFF TGTGCCAGCAGCAGATACTTTACAGGGAACACTGAAGCTTTCTTT
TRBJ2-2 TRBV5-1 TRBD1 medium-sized CASSQQGFANTGELFF TGCGCCAGCAGTCAACAGGGGTTCGCGAACACCGGGGAGCTGTTTTTT
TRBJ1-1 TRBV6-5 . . CASSYSPGAATEAFF TGTGCCAGCAGTTACTCGCCAGGAGCGGCCACTGAAGCTTTCTTT
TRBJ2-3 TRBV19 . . CASKDQLTGTDTQYF TGTGCCAGTAAAGACCAACTTACGGGGACAGATACGCAGTATTTT
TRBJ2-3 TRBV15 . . CATSRERRSVTDTQYF TGTGCCACCAGCAGAGAGCGTCGGAGCGTCACAGATACGCAGTATTTT
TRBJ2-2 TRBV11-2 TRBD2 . CASSLDGRGIIANTGELFF TGTGCCAGCAGCTTAGATGGGAGGGGTATAATCGCAAACACCGGGGAGCTGTTTTTT
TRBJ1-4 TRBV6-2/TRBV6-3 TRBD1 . CASSNGQGVEKLFF TGTGCCAGCAGTAACGGACAGGGCGTTGAAAAACTGTTTTTT
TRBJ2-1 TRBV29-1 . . CSVGGGFYNEQFF TGCAGCGTTGGTGGCGGTTTTTACAATGAGCAGTTCTTC
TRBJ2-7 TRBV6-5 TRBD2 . CASSYAGLDTYEQYF TGTGCCAGCAGTTACGCCGGACTAGACACCTACGAGCAGTACTTC
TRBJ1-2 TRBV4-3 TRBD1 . CASSRDRGPDGYTF TGCGCCAGCAGCCGGGACAGGGGGCCGGATGGCTACACCTTC
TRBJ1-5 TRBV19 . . CASSISRGGNQPQHF TGTGCCAGTAGTATTAGCCGAGGAGGCAATCAGCCCCAGCATTTT
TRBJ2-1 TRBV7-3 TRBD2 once CASSPRGGSNAYNEQFF TGTGCCAGCAGCCCGCGGGGCGGGAGTAATGCCTACAATGAGCAGTTCTTC
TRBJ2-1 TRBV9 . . CASSVGLTSSVNEQFF TGTGCCAGCAGCGTCGGACTTACTTCCTCGGTGAATGAGCAGTTCTTC
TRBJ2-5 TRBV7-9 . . CASSPQETQYF TGTGCCAGCAGCCCTCAAGAGACCCAGTACTTC
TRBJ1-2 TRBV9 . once CASSVATAGRYGYTF TGTGCCAGCAGCGTAGCTACGGCAGGGCGCTATGGCTACACCTTC
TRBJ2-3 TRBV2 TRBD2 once CASRPGLAIDTQYF TGTGCCAGCAGGCCGGGACTAGCGATAGATACGCAGTATTTT
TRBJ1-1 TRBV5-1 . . CASSLGVSRNLNTEAFF TGCGCCAGCAGCTTGGGTGTTAGCCGAAACCTGAACACTGAAGCTTTCTTT
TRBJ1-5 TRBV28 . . CASSPQVMFNQPQHF TGTGCCAGCTCCCCGCAGGTTATGTTCAATCAGCCCCAGCATTTT
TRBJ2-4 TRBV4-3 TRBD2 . CASSQEGTSRAKNIQYF TGCGCCAGCAGCCAAGAAGGGACTAGCCGAGCCAAAAACATTCAGTACTTC
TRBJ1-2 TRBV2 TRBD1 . CASSKDRGVAYGYTF TGTGCCAGCAGTAAGGACAGGGGGGTAGCCTATGGCTACACCTTC
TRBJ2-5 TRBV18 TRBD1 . CASSPGTGESETQYF TGTGCCAGCTCACCCGGGACAGGAGAATCAGAGACCCAGTACTTC
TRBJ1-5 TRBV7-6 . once CASSRIQGSNQPQHF TGTGCCAGCAGCCGAATTCAGGGTAGCAATCAGCCCCAGCATTTT